This TCR beta chain derives from a study of blood T cell repertoires in COVID-19. Study overall: Both acute and convalescent COVID-19 samples were obtained from the United States, Italy and Spain. PBMCs, B-cell-depleted T cells, or T cells provided the cDNA or gDNA that made up the material.

Enrolment of Seattle patients took place during active infection, and they were followed longitudinally. The length of the CDR3 is 14 residues. Looked up from germline, CDR1 is MDHEN and CDR2 is SYDVKM. Trimming cost V 2 bases and J 8 bases; bases outside gene matches: 8. As originally analysed: Researchers report that nucleated cell counts were estimated from reference gene primer amplification. Clones were read by immunoSEQ multiplex PCR, and TCRdb kept only the in-frame ones, dropping some. For V, J and clone size, that table is used; D and trimming come from the DNA. In the table there are about 300,000 clones, about nine tenths of which are singletons.

Sequenced sample: peripheral blood. The chain has TRBV28 and TRBJ1-2, with 7 bases fitting TRBD1. The sequence was collected from a woman between 25 and 40 years old with COVID-19, enrolled during active disease. CDR3 in DNA: TGTGCCAGCAGTTTAGGCAGGGGGAGACTAGGCTACACCTTC. It is translated as CASSLGRGRLGYTF.